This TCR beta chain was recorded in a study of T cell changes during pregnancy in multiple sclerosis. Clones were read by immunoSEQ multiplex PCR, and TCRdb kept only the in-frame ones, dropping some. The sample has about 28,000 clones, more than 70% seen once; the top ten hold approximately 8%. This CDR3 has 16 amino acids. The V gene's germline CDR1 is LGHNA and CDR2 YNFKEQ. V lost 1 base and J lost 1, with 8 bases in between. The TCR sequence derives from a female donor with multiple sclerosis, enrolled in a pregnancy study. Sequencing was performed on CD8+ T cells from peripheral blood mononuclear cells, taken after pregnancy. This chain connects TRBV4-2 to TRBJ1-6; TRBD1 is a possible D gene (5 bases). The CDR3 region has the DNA TGTGCCAGCAGCCAAGGCAGGGATTCCTATAATTCACCCCTCCACTTT. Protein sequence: CASSQGRDSYNSPLHF.